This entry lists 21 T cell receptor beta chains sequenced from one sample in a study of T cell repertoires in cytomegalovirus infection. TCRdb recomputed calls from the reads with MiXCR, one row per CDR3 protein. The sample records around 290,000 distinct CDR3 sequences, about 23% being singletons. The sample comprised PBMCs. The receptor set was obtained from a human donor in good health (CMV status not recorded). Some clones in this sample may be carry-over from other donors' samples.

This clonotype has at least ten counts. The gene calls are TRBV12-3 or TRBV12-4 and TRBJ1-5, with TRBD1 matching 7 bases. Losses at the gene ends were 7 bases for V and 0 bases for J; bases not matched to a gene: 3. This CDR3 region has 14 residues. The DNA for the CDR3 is TGTGCCAGCACCCAGGGGGTTAGCAATCAGCCCCAGCATTTT. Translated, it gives CASTQGVSNQPQHF.

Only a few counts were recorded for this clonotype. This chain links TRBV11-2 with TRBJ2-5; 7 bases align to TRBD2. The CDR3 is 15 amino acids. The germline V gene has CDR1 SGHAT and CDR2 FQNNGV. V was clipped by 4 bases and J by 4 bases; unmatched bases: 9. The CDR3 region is CASSSSWGGRETQYF. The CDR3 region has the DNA TGTGCCAGCAGCTCGAGCTGGGGGGGAAGAGAGACCCAGTACTTC.

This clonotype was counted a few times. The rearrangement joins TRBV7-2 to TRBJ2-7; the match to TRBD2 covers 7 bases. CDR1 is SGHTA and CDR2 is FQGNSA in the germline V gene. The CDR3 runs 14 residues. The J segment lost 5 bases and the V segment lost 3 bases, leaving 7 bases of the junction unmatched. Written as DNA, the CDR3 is TGTGCCAGCAGCTTCCAGGGAGGGATAGACGAGCAGTACTTC. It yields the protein CASSFQGGIDEQYF.

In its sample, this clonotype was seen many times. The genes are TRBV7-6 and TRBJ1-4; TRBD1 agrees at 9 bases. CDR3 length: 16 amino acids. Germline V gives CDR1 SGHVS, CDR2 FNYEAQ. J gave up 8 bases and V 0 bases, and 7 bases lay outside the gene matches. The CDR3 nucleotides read TGTGCCAGCAGCTTAGCGCCCGGGACAGGGCGGGAAAAACTGTTTTTT. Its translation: CASSLAPGTGREKLFF.

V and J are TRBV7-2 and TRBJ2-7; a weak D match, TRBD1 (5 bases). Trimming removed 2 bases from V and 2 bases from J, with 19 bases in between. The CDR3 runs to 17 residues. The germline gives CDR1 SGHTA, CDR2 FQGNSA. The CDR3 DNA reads TGTGCCAGCAGCTTAATGGGGCTTGGCGGACAAACCTACGAGCAGTACTTC. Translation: CASSLMGLGGQTYEQYF.

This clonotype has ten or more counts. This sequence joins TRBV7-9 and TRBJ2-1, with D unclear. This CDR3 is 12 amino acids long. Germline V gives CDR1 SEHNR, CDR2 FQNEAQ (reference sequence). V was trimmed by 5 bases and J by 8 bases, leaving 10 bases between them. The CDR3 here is CASSNLNHEQFF. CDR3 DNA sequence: TGTGCCAGCAGCAACCTTAACCATGAGCAGTTCTTC.

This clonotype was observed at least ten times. The CDR3 here is CASSSPIAGVYNEQFF. The CDR3 DNA is TGTGCCAGCAGCTCCCCCATAGCGGGGGTCTACAATGAGCAGTTCTTC. V and J are TRBV7-6 and TRBJ2-1; 9 bases are a match to TRBD2. Germline CDR1 reads SGHVS; CDR2 reads FNYEAQ. The CDR3 loop spans 16 amino acids. Trimming removed 4 bases from V and 3 bases from J; junction bases left unmatched: 7.

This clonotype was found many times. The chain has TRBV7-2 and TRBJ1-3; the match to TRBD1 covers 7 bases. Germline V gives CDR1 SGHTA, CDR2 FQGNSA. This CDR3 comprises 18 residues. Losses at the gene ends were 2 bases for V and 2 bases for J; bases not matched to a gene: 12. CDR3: CASSLFPTGNVAGNTIYF. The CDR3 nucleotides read TGTGCCAGCAGCTTATTTCCGACAGGGAATGTTGCTGGAAACACCATATATTTT.

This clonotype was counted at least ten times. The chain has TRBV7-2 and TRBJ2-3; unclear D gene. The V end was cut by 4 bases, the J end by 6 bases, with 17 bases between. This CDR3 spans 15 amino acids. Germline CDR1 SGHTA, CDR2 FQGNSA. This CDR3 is CASSSTLIPGDTQYF. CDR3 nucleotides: TGTGCCAGCAGCTCTACCCTAATCCCCGGGGATACGCAGTATTTT.

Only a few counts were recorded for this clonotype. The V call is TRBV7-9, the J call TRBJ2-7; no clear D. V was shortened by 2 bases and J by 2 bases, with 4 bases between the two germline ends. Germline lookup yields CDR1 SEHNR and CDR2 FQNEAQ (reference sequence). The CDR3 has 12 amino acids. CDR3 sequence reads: CASSLLAYEQYF. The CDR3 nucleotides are TGTGCCAGCAGCTTACTGGCCTACGAGCAGTACTTC.

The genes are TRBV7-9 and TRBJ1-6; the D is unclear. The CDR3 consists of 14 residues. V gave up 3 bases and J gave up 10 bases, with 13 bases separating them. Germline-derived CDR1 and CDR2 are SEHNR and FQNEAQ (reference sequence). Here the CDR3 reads CASSLKVVGSPLHF. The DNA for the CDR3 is TGTGCCAGCAGCTTGAAGGTTGTCGGGTCACCCCTCCACTTT. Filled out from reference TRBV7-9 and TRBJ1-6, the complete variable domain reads DTGVSQNPRHKITKRGQNVTFRCDPISEHNRLYWYRQTLGQGPEFLTYFQNEAQLEKSRLLSDRFSAERPKGSFSTLEIQRTEQGDSAMYLCASSLKVVGSPLHFGNGTRLTVT.

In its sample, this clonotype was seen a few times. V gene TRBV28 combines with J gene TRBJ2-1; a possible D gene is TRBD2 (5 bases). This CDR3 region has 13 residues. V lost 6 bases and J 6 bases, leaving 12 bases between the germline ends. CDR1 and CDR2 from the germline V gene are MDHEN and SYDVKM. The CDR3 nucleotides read TGTGCCAGCAGCCCCCCTCGGGGCAATGAGCAGTTCTTC. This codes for CASSPPRGNEQFF.

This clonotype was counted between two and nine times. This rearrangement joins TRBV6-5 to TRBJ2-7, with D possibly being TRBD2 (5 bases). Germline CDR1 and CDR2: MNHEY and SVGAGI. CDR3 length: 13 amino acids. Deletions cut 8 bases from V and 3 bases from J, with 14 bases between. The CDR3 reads CASRRGENYEQYF. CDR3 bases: TGTGCCAGCCGACGGGGAGAGAACTACGAGCAGTACTTC.

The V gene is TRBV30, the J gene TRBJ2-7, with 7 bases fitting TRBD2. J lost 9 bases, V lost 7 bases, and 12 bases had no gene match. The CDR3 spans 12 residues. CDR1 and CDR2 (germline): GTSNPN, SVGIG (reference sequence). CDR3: CAFISGGDAQYF. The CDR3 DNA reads TGTGCCTTTATTTCGGGGGGAGATGCGCAGTACTTC. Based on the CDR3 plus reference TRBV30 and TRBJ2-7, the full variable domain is SQTIHQWPATLVQPVGSPLSLECTVEGTSNPNLYWYRQAAGRGLQLLFYSVGIGQISSEVPQNLSASRPQDRQFILSSKKLLLSDSGFYLCAFISGGDAQYFGPGTRLTVT.

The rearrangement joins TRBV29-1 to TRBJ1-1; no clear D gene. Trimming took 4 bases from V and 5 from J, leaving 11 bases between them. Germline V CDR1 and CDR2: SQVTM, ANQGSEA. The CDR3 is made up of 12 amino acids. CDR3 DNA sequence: TGCAGCGTTGTGGTTATTGAAACTGAAGCTTTCTTT. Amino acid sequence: CSVVVIETEAFF.

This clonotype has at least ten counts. CDR3 region: CASSQGWEYEQYF. CDR3 nucleotide sequence: TGTGCCAGCAGCCAGGGGTGGGAGTACGAGCAGTACTTC. The V call is TRBV7-2, the J call TRBJ2-7, with D tentatively TRBD1 (6 bases). Deletions cut 5 bases from V and 4 bases from J, with 12 bases between. Germline lookup yields CDR1 SGHTA and CDR2 FQGNSA. The CDR3 has 13 amino acids.

The CDR3 here is CASSLAALRDTQYF. CDR3 nucleotides: TGTGCCAGCAGCTTAGCTGCCCTTAGGGATACGCAGTATTTT. The chain combines TRBV7-9 with TRBJ2-3; no definite D call. V was trimmed by 0 bases and J by 6 bases, leaving 10 bases between them. Germline CDR1 and CDR2: SEHNR and FQNEAQ (reference sequence). This CDR3 comprises 14 residues.

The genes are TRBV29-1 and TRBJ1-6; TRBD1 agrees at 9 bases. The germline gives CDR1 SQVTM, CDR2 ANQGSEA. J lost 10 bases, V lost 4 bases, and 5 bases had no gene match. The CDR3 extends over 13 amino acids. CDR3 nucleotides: TGCAGCGTTGGGACAGGGGACGGCTCACCCCTCCACTTT. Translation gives CSVGTGDGSPLHF.

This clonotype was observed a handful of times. The CDR3 DNA reads TGTGCCAGCAGCCCCTGGACTAGGGGGACAGATACGCAGTATTTT. It encodes CASSPWTRGTDTQYF. The chain links TRBV7-8 to TRBJ2-3; TRBD2 is a possible D gene (7 bases). V was shortened by 5 bases and J by 3 bases, with 15 bases between the two germline ends. The CDR3 consists of 15 residues. CDR1 is SGHVS and CDR2 is FQNEAQ in the germline V gene.

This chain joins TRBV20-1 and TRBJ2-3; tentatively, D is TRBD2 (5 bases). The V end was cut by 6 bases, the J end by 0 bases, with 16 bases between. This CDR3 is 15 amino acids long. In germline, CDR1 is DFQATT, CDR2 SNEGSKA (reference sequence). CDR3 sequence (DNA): TGCAGTGCCATACTACGAGCGGTTAGCACAGATACGCAGTATTTT. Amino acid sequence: CSAILRAVSTDTQYF.

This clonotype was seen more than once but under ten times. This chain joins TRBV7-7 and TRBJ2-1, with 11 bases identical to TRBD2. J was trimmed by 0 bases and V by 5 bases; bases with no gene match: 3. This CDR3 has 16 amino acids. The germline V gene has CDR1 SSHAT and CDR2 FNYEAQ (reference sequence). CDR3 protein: CASSGTSGVSYNEQFF. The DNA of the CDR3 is TGTGCCAGCAGCGGGACTAGCGGAGTCTCCTACAATGAGCAGTTCTTC.